The rows below give T cell receptor beta chains drawn from one sample of a study of a mutant IDH1 vaccine in newly diagnosed glioma. Generated by immunoSEQ multiplex PCR, the TCRdb table keeps only in-frame clones and is missing some. The sample includes 60,000 to 100,000 clones, 75% to 90% of them seen just once. No antigen has been identified for these receptors. The sample here was PBMCs, taken from a glioma patient whose treatment included an IDH1 peptide vaccine. Receptors were obtained from a woman aged 50 to 60 with glioma. Both conserved end residues are part of each CDR3. A D gene is named only where the DNA matches it firmly. Clone size is shown for a subset of rows, as once, few, many or a class of expanded clone.

v_gene	d_gene	abundance	j_gene	CDR3aa	CDR3nt
TRBV6-1	.	.	TRBJ2-4	CASSEEGYAKNIQYF	TGTGCCAGCAGTGAGGAAGGATATGCCAAAAACATTCAGTACTTC
TRBV28	.	few	TRBJ1-1	CASSLVGGTEAFF	TGTGCCAGCAGCCTTGTTGGGGGCACTGAAGCTTTCTTT
TRBV7-9	TRBD2	once	TRBJ2-7	CASSTGLGGGEQYF	TGTGCCAGCAGCACGGGACTCGGCGGGGGCGAGCAGTACTTC
TRBV5-4	.	.	TRBJ2-2	CASSLEGSNTGELFF	TGTGCCAGCAGCCTGGAGGGGTCTAACACCGGGGAGCTGTTTTTT
TRBV5-1	.	.	TRBJ2-2	CASSLVGSNTGELFF	TGCGCCAGCAGCTTGGTAGGTTCGAACACCGGGGAGCTGTTTTTT
TRBV19	TRBD1	.	TRBJ1-5	CASSMRTGVAQPQHF	TGTGCCAGTAGTATGAGGACAGGGGTCGCTCAGCCCCAGCATTTT
TRBV2	TRBD2	.	TRBJ2-4	CASSTTSVIQYF	TGTGCCAGCAGTACGACTAGCGTCATTCAGTACTTC
TRBV2	.	.	TRBJ2-5	CASRGGRQTQYF	TGTGCCAGCAGGGGGGGACGGCAGACCCAGTACTTC
TRBV15	.	.	TRBJ1-5	CATSGSDSNQPQHF	TGTGCCACCAGCGGCTCAGATAGCAATCAGCCCCAGCATTTT
TRBV27	.	.	TRBJ1-4	CASLGTGAGHEKLFF	TGTGCCAGCCTTGGAACTGGGGCAGGACATGAAAAACTGTTTTTT
TRBV11-2	TRBD2	.	TRBJ2-1	CASSLRASGSYNEQFF	TGTGCCAGCAGCTTACGAGCTAGCGGGTCCTACAATGAGCAGTTCTTC
TRBV9	TRBD1	.	TRBJ2-7	CASSVAGTASDEQYF	TGTGCCAGCAGCGTAGCCGGGACAGCCTCCGATGAGCAGTACTTC
TRBV27	TRBD2	.	TRBJ2-1	CASSLIDQGGEQFF	TGTGCCAGCAGCCTTATCGATCAGGGAGGGGAGCAGTTCTTC
TRBV6-5	.	.	TRBJ2-3	CASSYSGATSTDTQYF	TGTGCCAGCAGTTACTCGGGGGCGACTAGCACAGATACGCAGTATTTT
TRBV4-1	.	.	TRBJ1-5	CASSHPEAIQPQHF	TGCGCCAGCAGCCACCCCGAGGCTATTCAGCCCCAGCATTTT